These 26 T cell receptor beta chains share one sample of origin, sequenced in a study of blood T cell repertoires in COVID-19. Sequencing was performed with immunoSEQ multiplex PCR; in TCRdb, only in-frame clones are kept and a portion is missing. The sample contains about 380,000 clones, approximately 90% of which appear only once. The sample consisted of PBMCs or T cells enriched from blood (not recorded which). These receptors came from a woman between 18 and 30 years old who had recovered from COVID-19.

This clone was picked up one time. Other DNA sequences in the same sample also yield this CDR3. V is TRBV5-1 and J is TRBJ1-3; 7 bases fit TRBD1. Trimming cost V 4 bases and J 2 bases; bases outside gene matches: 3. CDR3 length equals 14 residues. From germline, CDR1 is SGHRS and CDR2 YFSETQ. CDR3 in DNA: TGCGCCAGCAGCCTCGGGACAGCTGGAAACACCATATATTTT. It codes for CASSLGTAGNTIYF.

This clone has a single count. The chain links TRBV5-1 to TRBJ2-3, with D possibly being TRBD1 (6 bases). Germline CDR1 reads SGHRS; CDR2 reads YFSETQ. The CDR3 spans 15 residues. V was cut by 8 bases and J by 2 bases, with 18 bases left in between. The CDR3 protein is CASHPGDILTDTQYF. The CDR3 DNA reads TGCGCCAGTCACCCCGGGGACATTCTCACAGATACGCAGTATTTT.

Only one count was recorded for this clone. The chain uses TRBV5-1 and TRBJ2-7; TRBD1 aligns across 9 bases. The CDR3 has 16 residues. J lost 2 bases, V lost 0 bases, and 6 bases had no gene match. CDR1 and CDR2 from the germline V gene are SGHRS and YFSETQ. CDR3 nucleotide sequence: TGCGCCAGCAGCTTGGCCCTCAGGGACAGGGCCTACGAGCAGTACTTC. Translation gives CASSLALRDRAYEQYF.

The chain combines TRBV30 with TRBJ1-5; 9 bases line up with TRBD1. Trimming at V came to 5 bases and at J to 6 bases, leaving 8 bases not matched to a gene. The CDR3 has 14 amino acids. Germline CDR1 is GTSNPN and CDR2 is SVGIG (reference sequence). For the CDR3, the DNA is TGTGCCTGGGACTCGACAGGGGGTACTCAGCCCCAGCATTTT. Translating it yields CAWDSTGGTQPQHF.

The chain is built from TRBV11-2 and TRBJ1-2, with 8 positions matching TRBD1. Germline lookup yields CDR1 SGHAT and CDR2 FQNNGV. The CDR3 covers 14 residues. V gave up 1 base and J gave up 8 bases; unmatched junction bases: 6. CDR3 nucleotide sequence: TGTGCCAGCAGCTTAGGTGGACAGGGAGACGGCTACACCTTC. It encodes CASSLGGQGDGYTF. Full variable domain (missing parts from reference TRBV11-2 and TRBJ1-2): EAGVAQSPRYKIIEKRQSVAFWCNPISGHATLYWYQQILGQGPKLLIQFQNNGVVDDSQLPKDRFSAERLKGVDSTLKIQPAKLEDSAVYLCASSLGGQGDGYTFGSGTRLTVV.

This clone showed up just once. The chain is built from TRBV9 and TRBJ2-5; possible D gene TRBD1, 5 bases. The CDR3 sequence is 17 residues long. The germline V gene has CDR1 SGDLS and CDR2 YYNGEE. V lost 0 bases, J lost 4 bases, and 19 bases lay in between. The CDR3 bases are TGTGCCAGCAGCGTAGTTATAAGGGGCCCTCAGCGAGAGACCCAGTACTTC. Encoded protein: CASSVVIRGPQRETQYF. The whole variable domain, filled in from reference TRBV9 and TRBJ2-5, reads DSGVTQTPKHLITATGQRVTLRCSPRSGDLSVYWYQQSLDQGLQFLIQYYNGEERAKGNILERFSAQQFPDLHSELNLSSLELGDSALYFCASSVVIRGPQRETQYFGPGTRLLVL.

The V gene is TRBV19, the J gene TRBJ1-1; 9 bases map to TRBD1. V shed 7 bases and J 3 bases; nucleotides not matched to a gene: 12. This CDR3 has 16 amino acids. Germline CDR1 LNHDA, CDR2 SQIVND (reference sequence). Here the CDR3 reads CASKTSGGQGYTEAFF. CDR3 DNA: TGTGCCAGTAAAACTAGTGGCGGACAGGGGTACACTGAAGCTTTCTTT.

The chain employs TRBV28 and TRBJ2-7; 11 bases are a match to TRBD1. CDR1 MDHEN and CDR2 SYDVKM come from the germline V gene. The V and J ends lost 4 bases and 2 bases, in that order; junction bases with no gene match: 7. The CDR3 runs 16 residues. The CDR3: CASSSRRDRGTYEQYF. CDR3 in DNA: TGTGCCAGCAGTTCTCGCCGGGACAGGGGGACCTACGAGCAGTACTTC. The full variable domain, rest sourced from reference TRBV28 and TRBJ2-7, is DVKVTQSSRYLVKRTGEKVFLECVQDMDHENMFWYRQDPGLGLRLIYFSYDVKMKEKGDIPEGYSVSREKKERFSLILESASTNQTSMYLCASSSRRDRGTYEQYFGPGTRLTVT.

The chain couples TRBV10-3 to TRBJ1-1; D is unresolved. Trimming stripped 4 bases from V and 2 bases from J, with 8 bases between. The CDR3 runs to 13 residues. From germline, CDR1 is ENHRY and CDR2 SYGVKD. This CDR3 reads CAISAAGNTEAFF. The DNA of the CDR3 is TGTGCCATCAGTGCTGCAGGAAACACTGAAGCTTTCTTT.

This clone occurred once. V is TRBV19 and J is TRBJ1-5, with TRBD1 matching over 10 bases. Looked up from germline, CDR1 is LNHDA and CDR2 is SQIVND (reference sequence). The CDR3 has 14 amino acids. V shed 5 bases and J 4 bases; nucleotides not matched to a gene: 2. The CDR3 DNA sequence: TGTGCCAGTAGTCAGGGACAGGGGAATCAGCCCCAGCATTTT. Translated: CASSQGQGNQPQHF.

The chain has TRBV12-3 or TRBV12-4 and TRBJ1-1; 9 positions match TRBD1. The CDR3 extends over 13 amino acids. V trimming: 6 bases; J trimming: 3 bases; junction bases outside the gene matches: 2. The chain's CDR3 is CASRTGGYTEAFF. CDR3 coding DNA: TGTGCCAGCAGGACAGGGGGGTACACTGAAGCTTTCTTT.

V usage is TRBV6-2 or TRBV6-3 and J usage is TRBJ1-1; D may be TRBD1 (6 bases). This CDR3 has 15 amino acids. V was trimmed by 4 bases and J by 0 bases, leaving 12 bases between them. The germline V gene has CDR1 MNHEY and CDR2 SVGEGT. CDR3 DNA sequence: TGTGCCAGCAGTTTCCCACAGGGAATGAACACTGAAGCTTTCTTT. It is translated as CASSFPQGMNTEAFF.

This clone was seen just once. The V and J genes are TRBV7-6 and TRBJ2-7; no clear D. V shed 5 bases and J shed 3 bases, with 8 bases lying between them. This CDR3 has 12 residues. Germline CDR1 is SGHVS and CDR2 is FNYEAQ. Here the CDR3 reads CASSVPGYEQYF. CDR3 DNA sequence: TGTGCCAGCAGCGTCCCGGGCTACGAGCAGTACTTC.

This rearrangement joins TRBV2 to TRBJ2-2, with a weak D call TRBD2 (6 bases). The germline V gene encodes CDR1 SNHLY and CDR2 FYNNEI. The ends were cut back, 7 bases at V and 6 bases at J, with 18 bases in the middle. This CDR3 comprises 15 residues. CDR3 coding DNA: TGTGCCAGCACTCCCTGGGGGGAAGGGGCCGGGGAGCTGTTTTTT. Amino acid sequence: CASTPWGEGAGELFF. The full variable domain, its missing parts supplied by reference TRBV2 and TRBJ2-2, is EPEVTQTPSHQVTQMGQEVILRCVPISNHLYFYWYRQILGQKVEFLVSFYNNEISEKSEIFDDQFSVERPDGSNFTLKIRSTKLEDSAMYFCASTPWGEGAGELFFGEGSRLTVL.

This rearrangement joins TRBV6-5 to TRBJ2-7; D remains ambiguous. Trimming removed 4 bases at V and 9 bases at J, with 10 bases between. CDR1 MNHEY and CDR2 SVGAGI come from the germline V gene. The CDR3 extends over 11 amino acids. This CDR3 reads CASSSSTWQYF. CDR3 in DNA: TGTGCCAGCAGTTCATCGACATGGCAGTACTTC.

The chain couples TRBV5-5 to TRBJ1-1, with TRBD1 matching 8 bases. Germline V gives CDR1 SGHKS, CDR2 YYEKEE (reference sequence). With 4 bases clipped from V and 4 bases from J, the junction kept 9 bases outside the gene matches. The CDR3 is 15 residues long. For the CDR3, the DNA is TGTGCCAGCAGCCCGGACAGGGCCCGGGGCACTGAAGCTTTCTTT. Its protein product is CASSPDRARGTEAFF. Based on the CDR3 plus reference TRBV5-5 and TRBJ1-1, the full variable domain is DAGVTQSPTHLIKTRGQQVTLRCSPISGHKSVSWYQQVLGQGPQFIFQYYEKEERGRGNFPDRFSARQFPNYSSELNVNALLLGDSALYLCASSPDRARGTEAFFGQGTRLTVV.

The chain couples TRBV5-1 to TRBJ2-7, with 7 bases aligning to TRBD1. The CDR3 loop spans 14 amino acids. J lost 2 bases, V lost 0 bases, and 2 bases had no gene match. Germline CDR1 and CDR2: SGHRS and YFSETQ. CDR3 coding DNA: TGCGCCAGCAGCTTGGCGCAGGGGGCCTACGAGCAGTACTTC. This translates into CASSLAQGAYEQYF.

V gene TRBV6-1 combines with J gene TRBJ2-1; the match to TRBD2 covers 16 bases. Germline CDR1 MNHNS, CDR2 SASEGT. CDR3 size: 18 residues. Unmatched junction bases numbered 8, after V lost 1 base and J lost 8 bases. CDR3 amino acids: CASSEVGLAGGQGDEQFF. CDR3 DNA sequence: TGTGCCAGCAGTGAAGTGGGACTAGCGGGGGGGCAGGGCGATGAGCAGTTCTTC.

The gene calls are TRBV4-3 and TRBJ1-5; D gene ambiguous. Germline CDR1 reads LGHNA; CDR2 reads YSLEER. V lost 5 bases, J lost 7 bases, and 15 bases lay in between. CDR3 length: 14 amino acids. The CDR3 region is CASSVDLPGQPQHF. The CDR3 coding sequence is TGCGCCAGCAGCGTTGACCTACCGGGGCAGCCCCAGCATTTT.

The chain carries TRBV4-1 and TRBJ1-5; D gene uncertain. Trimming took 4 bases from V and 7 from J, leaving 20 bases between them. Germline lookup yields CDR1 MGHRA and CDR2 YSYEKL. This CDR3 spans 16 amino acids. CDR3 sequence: CASSLDDPPSEQPQHF. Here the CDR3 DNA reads TGCGCCAGCAGCCTAGACGACCCCCCAAGCGAGCAGCCCCAGCATTTT.

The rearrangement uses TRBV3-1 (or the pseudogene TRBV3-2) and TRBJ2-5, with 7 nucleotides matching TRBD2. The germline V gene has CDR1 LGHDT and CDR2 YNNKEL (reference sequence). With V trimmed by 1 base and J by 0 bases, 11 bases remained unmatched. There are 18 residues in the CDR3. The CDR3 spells CASSQGLAEWRYQETQYF. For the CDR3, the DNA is TGTGCCAGCAGCCAAGGACTAGCCGAATGGCGGTACCAAGAGACCCAGTACTTC.

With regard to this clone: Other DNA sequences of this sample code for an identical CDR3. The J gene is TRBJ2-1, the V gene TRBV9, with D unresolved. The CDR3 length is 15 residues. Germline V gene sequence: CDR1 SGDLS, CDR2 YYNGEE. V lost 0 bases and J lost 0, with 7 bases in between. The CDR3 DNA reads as TGTGCCAGCAGCGTAGAACCCAGCTCCTACAATGAGCAGTTCTTC. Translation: CASSVEPSSYNEQFF.

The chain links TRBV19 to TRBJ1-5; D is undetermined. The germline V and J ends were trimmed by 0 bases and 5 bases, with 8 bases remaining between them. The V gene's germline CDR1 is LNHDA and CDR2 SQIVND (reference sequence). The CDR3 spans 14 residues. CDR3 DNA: TGTGCCAGTAGTATAGATTCACGGGATCAGCCCCAGCATTTT. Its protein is CASSIDSRDQPQHF.

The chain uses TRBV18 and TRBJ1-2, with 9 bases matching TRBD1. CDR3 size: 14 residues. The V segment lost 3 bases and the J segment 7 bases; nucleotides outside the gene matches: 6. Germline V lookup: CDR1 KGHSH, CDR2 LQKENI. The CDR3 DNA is TGTGCCAGCTCACCTTTCCGGGACAGGGTTGGCTACACCTTC. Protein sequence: CASSPFRDRVGYTF. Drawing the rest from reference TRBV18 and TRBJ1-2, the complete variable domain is NAGVMQNPRHLVRRRGQEARLRCSPMKGHSHVYWYRQLPEEGLKFMVYLQKENIIDESGMPKERFSAEFPKEGPSILRIQQVVRGDSAAYFCASSPFRDRVGYTFGSGTRLTVV.

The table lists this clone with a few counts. Here the CDR3 reads CASSQGGQGYSPLHF. For the CDR3, the DNA is TGTGCCAGCAGCCAGGGGGGACAGGGGTACTCACCCCTCCACTTT. The genes are TRBV9 and TRBJ1-6; 10 nucleotides align to TRBD1. CDR1 is SGDLS, CDR2 YYNGEE, per germline. With 4 bases clipped from V and 10 bases from J, the junction kept 8 bases outside the gene matches. This CDR3 contains 15 residues.

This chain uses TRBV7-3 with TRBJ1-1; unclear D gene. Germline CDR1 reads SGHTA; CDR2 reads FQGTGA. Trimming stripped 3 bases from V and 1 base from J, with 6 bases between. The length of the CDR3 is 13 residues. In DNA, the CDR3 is TGTGCCAGCAGCTTCCCGGGGAACACTGAAGCTTTCTTT. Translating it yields CASSFPGNTEAFF.